The clone carrying this T cell receptor (beta chain) has just a few counts. Its antigen is undetermined. The CDR3 runs to 16 residues. CDR1 and CDR2 (germline): SNHLY, FYNNEI. Unmatched junction bases numbered 9, after V lost 11 bases and J lost 0 bases. TCRdb reprocessed the 5' RACE reads with MiXCR, giving one entry per CDR3 protein. This sample has tens of thousands of distinct CDR3 sequences; about 13% occur once, and the top ten carry about 60%. This record belongs to a study of spatial heterogeneity in lung cancer. Regarding time point: sample taken at primary tumor resection. Tumor, nontumor lung or frozen PBMC supplied whole RNA that was sequenced unsorted. General study results and limits: The appearance of ubiquitous expanded tumor TCRs in blood was greater at resection than follow-up.

The sample here was PBMCs, taken at surgery. This receptor was identified in a male donor with early-stage non-small cell lung cancer. The chain couples TRBV2 to TRBJ1-6; 8 bases agree with TRBD1. CDR3 residues: CAARTGSASYNSPLHF. The DNA for the CDR3 is TGTGCCGCTCGGACAGGGTCAGCCTCCTATAATTCACCCCTCCACTTT.